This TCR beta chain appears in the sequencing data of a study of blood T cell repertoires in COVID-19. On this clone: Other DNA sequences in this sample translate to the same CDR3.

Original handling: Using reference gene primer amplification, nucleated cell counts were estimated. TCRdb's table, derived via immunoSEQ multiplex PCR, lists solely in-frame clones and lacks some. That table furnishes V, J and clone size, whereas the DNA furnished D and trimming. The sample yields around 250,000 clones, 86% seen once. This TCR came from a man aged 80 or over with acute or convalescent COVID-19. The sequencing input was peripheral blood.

CDR3 in amino acids: CASSPGQGNQPQHF. In nucleotides, the CDR3 is TGTGCCAGCTCCCCGGGACAGGGCAATCAGCCCCAGCATTTT. The V call is TRBV18, the J call TRBJ1-5, with 8 positions matching TRBD1. V dropped 6 bases and J dropped 2; count of bases not matched to a gene: 3. The CDR3 extends over 14 amino acids. From germline, CDR1 is KGHSH and CDR2 LQKENI.